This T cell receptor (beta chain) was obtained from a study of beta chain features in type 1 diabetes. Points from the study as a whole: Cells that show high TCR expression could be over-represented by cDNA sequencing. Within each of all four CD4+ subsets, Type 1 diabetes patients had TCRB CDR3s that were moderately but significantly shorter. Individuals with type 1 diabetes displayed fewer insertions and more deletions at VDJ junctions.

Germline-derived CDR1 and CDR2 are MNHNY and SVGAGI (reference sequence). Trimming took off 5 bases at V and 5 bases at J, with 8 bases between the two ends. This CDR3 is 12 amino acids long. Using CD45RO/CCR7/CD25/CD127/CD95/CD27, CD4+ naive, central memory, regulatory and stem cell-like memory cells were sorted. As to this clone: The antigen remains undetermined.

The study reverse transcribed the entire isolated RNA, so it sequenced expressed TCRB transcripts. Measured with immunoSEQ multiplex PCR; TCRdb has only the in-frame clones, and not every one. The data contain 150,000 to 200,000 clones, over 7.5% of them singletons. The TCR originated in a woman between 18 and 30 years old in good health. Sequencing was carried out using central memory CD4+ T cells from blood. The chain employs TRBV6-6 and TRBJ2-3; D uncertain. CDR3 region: CASSERVDTQYF. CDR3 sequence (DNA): TGTGCCAGCAGTGAGCGCGTAGATACGCAGTATTTT.